Following are 10 T cell receptor beta chains from one sample sequenced in a study of blood T cell repertoires in COVID-19. Data came from immunoSEQ multiplex PCR; TCRdb stores just in-frame clones and leaves some out. The repertoire holds some 200,000 clones, with around nine tenths as singletons. Sequenced: peripheral blood. The receptor set was obtained from a man in his 60s with active or convalescent COVID-19.

The genes are TRBV30 and TRBJ1-6; TRBD1 is a possible D gene (5 bases). Trimming took off 4 bases at V and 12 bases at J, with 16 bases between the two ends. The V gene's germline CDR1 is GTSNPN and CDR2 SVGIG (reference sequence). The CDR3 has 13 residues. The CDR3 region has the DNA TGTGCCTGGACCTTATTTAGGGGTGAACCCCTCCACTTT. Translating gives CAWTLFRGEPLHF.

In its sample, this clone was seen once. The genes are TRBV10-1 and TRBJ2-1, with a possible D match to TRBD2 (7 bases). Per germline, CDR1 WNHNN and CDR2 SYGVQD (reference sequence). The CDR3 is 17 amino acids. Trimming removed 7 bases from V and 6 bases from J, with 25 bases in between. The CDR3: CASTTYGGPISGNEQFF. As DNA, the CDR3 is TGCGCCAGCACAACTTACGGGGGGCCTATCTCCGGCAATGAGCAGTTCTTC.

The chain has TRBV19 and TRBJ2-2, with D unresolved. The CDR3 extends over 12 amino acids. Germline assignment: CDR1 LNHDA and CDR2 SQIVND (reference sequence). Trimming cost V 7 bases and J 6 bases, with 9 bases left between them. The chain's CDR3 is CASISGSGELFF. For the CDR3, the DNA is TGTGCCAGTATTTCGGGTTCCGGGGAGCTGTTTTTT.

The chain links TRBV2 to TRBJ1-2; TRBD1 aligns across 7 bases. The J segment lost 10 bases and the V segment lost 7 bases, leaving 18 bases of the junction unmatched. There are 15 residues in the CDR3. Germline CDR1 SNHLY, CDR2 FYNNEI. CDR3 nucleotides: TGTGCCAGCACCCCGCAAGGACAGGCCGTCCCCAACTACACCTTC. It encodes CASTPQGQAVPNYTF.

The rearrangement links TRBV6-5 to TRBJ2-3; the D is unclear. The CDR3 covers 13 residues. The germline gives CDR1 MNHEY, CDR2 SVGAGI. Trimming shortened V by 7 bases and J by 0 bases, and 8 bases separated the two germline ends. CDR3 DNA sequence: TGTGCCAGCATGGCTGTTAGCACAGATACGCAGTATTTT. Amino acids: CASMAVSTDTQYF.

The chain has TRBV30 and TRBJ1-6, with 7 bases lining up with TRBD1. Germline V lookup: CDR1 GTSNPN, CDR2 SVGIG (reference sequence). This CDR3 region has 13 residues. The ends lost 3 bases at V and 13 bases at J; junction bases unmatched: 9. The CDR3 reads CAWSRDSPMPLHF. Written as DNA, the CDR3 is TGTGCCTGGAGCCGGGACAGCCCCATGCCCCTCCACTTT.

The genes are TRBV6-1 and TRBJ2-7; D gene uncertain. Germline V gives CDR1 MNHNS, CDR2 SASEGT. V lost 1 base to trimming and J lost 7 bases, with 8 bases between them. The length of the CDR3 is 12 residues. CDR3 sequence reads: CASSEVYKEQYF. The CDR3 DNA sequence: TGTGCCAGCAGTGAAGTCTATAAAGAGCAGTACTTC.

The chain joins TRBV19 to TRBJ2-3; D possibly corresponds to TRBD2 (6 bases). The germline V gene has CDR1 LNHDA and CDR2 SQIVND (reference sequence). CDR3 length equals 15 residues. Between the trimmed V and J ends, which lost 7 bases and 4 bases, there was a span of 18 bases. The CDR3 loop is CASKSYGEAADTQYF. The CDR3 nucleotides are TGTGCCAGTAAATCTTACGGGGAGGCGGCAGATACGCAGTATTTT.

The chain couples TRBV24-1 to TRBJ2-7; D perhaps matches TRBD2 (5 bases). The CDR3 covers 13 residues. V was shortened by 12 bases and J by 6 bases, with 20 bases between the two germline ends. The germline V gene has CDR1 KGHDR and CDR2 SFDVKD. The CDR3 reads CASKGSRVTEQYF. Written as DNA, the CDR3 is TGTGCCTCCAAGGGTTCGAGGGTAACCGAGCAGTACTTC.

This clone was seen just once. The chain is built from TRBV21-1 and TRBJ2-5; the table names TRBD2, a call not compared with the DNA. TRBV21-1 is marked as a pseudogene. The length of the CDR3 is 17 residues. CDR3 bases: TGTGCCAGCAGCAATTTTGGGCCGGGACTTAGGGAAGAGACCCAGTACTTC. Translating it yields CASSNFGPGLREETQYF.